One sample yielded the 13 T cell receptor beta chains listed below, sequenced in a study of shared clonotypes between healthy human individuals. Using immunoSEQ multiplex PCR, the repertoire was profiled, and TCRdb retains in-frame clones only, with some absent. Of roughly 1 million clones detected, 75% appear once; the ten largest clones hold over 1.3%. What was sequenced was memory CD4+ T cells sorted from blood. Subset specified: CD45RA-negative fraction. The receptor set was obtained from a man between 18 and 29 years old in good health.

The V and J genes are TRBV21-1 and TRBJ1-4; TRBD1, as called in the table, went unchecked against the DNA. TRBV21-1 is designated a pseudogene. The CDR3 covers 13 residues. The CDR3 loop is CASSSDRVAKLFF. The CDR3 nucleotides are TGTGCCAGCAGCAGCGACAGGGTGGCAAAACTGTTTTTT.

The V gene is TRBV4-2, the J gene TRBJ1-3; tentative D call: TRBD1 (5 bases). Per germline, CDR1 LGHNA and CDR2 YNFKEQ. Trimming removed 5 bases at V and 2 bases at J, with 16 bases between. CDR3 size: 16 residues. In DNA form, the CDR3 reads TGTGCCAGCAGCGGGGGGGAGTCACTCCCTGGAAACACCATATATTTT. It yields the protein CASSGGESLPGNTIYF.

The chain uses TRBV10-2 and TRBJ2-3, with D unresolved. The CDR3 runs to 13 residues. Looked up from germline, CDR1 is WSHSY and CDR2 is SAAADI. With 0 bases removed from V and 7 bases from J, the gap between germline ends came to 8 bases. The CDR3 spells CASSESPLNTQYF. CDR3 DNA sequence: TGCGCCAGCAGTGAGTCGCCGCTTAATACGCAGTATTTT.

This clone was seen a single time. The gene calls are TRBV5-6 and TRBJ2-4; D ambiguous. Trimming stripped 4 bases from V and 0 bases from J, with 11 bases between. This CDR3 is 15 amino acids long. Germline CDR1 SGHDT, CDR2 YYEEEE. CDR3 in amino acids: CASSRSYLAKNIQYF. CDR3 coding DNA: TGTGCCAGCAGCCGAAGTTATCTAGCCAAAAACATTCAGTACTTC. Full variable domain (remainder filled in from reference TRBV5-6 and TRBJ2-4): DAGVTQSPTHLIKTRGQQVTLRCSPKSGHDTVSWYQQALGQGPQFIFQYYEEEERQRGNFPDRFSGHQFPNYSSELNVNALLLGDSALYLCASSRSYLAKNIQYFGAGTRLSVL.

The gene calls are TRBV25-1 and TRBJ1-4; TRBD1 aligns across 8 bases. The germline CDR1 and CDR2 sequences are MGHDK and SYGVNS. Germline trimming cut 6 bases from V and 5 bases from J; bases unmatched to any gene: 11. The CDR3 sequence is 16 residues long. For the CDR3, the DNA is TGTGCCAGCAGAATGGGGGGGACAGGTGCAAATGAAAAACTGTTTTTT. Its protein is CASRMGGTGANEKLFF.

The count of this clone is one. This chain links TRBV7-6 with TRBJ2-2; possible D gene TRBD2, 6 bases. The germline V gene encodes CDR1 SGHVS and CDR2 FNYEAQ. V lost 2 bases, J lost 4 bases, and 8 bases lay in between. The CDR3 length is 14 residues. Here the CDR3 reads CASSLSGLTGELFF. The CDR3 nucleotides are TGTGCCAGCAGCTTATCGGGACTCACCGGGGAGCTGTTTTTT.

This clone was counted a single time. An end of the junction differs from the germline gene, which may be a read error. The rearrangement joins TRBV7-7 to TRBJ2-5, with TRBD1 identical over 7 bases. Germline V gene lookup returns CDR1 SSHAT and CDR2 FNYEAQ (reference sequence). The CDR3 length is 15 residues. The chain's CDR3 is CASSLAGTVGETQYF. The CDR3 DNA reads TGTGCTAGCAGCTTAGCAGGGACAGTGGGAGAGACCCAGTACTTC.

J is TRBJ2-2 and V is TRBV5-1; D gene ambiguous. V shed 2 bases and J shed 0 bases, with 11 bases lying between them. This CDR3 has 16 residues. Germline V gene lookup returns CDR1 SGHRS and CDR2 YFSETQ. The CDR3 reads CASSFRGGTNTGELFF. The DNA for the CDR3 is TGCGCCAGCAGCTTCCGCGGCGGCACGAACACCGGGGAGCTGTTTTTT.

This chain uses TRBV18 with TRBJ1-1; TRBD1 might be the D (6 bases). V was pared by 6 bases and J by 5 bases, with 10 bases between. The CDR3 runs to 12 residues. Per germline, CDR1 KGHSH and CDR2 LQKENI. This chain's CDR3 is CASSEGGTEAFF. DNA for the CDR3: TGTGCCAGCTCCGAGGGGGGAACTGAAGCTTTCTTT.

This clone has only a few counts. V gene TRBV11-1 combines with J gene TRBJ2-5; 7 positions match TRBD1. V was clipped by 3 bases and J by 3 bases; unmatched bases: 4. Germline CDR1 and CDR2: SGHAT and FQDESV (reference sequence). The length of the CDR3 is 14 residues. CDR3 DNA: TGTGCCAGCAGCTTCCCGACAGGGAAAGAGACCCAGTACTTC. It specifies CASSFPTGKETQYF.

This sequence joins TRBV27 and TRBJ2-3, with TRBD2 matching 11 bases. J gave up 2 bases and V 6 bases, and 1 base lay outside the gene matches. The CDR3 is 14 residues long. The germline V gene has CDR1 MNHEY and CDR2 SMNVEV (reference sequence). CDR3 sequence (DNA): TGTGCCAGCAGGGGACTAGCGGCCACAGATACGCAGTATTTT. Encoded protein: CASRGLAATDTQYF.

This chain links TRBV2 with TRBJ1-2; D is unclear. CDR1 SNHLY and CDR2 FYNNEI come from the germline V gene. V lost 8 bases and J lost 1, with 14 bases in between. The CDR3 is 14 residues long. The CDR3 is CASAGEMSNYGYTF. CDR3 nucleotide sequence: TGTGCCAGCGCGGGCGAGATGAGTAACTATGGCTACACCTTC.

The sample holds a few counts of this clone. This chain links TRBV7-9 with TRBJ2-3; 11 nucleotides match TRBD2. Germline CDR1 and CDR2: SEHNR and FQNEAQ (reference sequence). Trimming removed 5 bases from V and 0 bases from J; junction bases left unmatched: 13. CDR3 length: 19 amino acids. CDR3 region: CASSLSAFSGGGSTDTQYF. Written as DNA, the CDR3 is TGTGCCAGCAGCCTATCTGCCTTTAGCGGGGGGGGAAGCACAGATACGCAGTATTTT.